This passage covers 27 T cell receptor beta chains from one sample sequenced in a study of T cells after yellow fever vaccination. MiXCR was run by TCRdb on the 5' RACE reads, yielding one entry per CDR3 protein. Of tens of thousands of distinct CDR3 sequences in the sample, less than 8.5% were seen once. The material was CD8+ T cells sorted from PBMCs, obtained 15 days after the yellow fever booster vaccination. The receptor set was obtained from a man aged 25 to 40 who received the YFV17D yellow fever vaccine.

This clonotype was picked up many times. This sequence joins TRBV12-3 or TRBV12-4 and TRBJ1-4; no definite D call. The germline V and J ends were trimmed by 6 bases and 5 bases, with 19 bases remaining between them. The CDR3 covers 16 residues. The CDR3, as DNA: TGTGCCAGCAGCATTAGCGGACCTTCGGGGAATGAAAAACTGTTTTTT. The encoded protein is CASSISGPSGNEKLFF.

This clonotype came up many times. The V and J genes are TRBV12-5 and TRBJ2-7; perhaps TRBD2 as D (7 bases). The CDR3 contains 14 residues. V lost 6 bases, J lost 0 bases, and 12 bases lay in between. CDR1 is LGHNT, CDR2 FRNRAP, per germline. CDR3 in amino acids: CASGRGANSYEQYF. In DNA, the CDR3 is TGTGCTAGTGGCCGGGGGGCGAACTCCTACGAGCAGTACTTC.

The chain uses TRBV7-8 and TRBJ1-2, with D perhaps TRBD1 (6 bases). Germline assignment: CDR1 SGHVS and CDR2 FQNEAQ. The CDR3 is made up of 15 amino acids. Trimming pared 5 bases from V and 0 bases from J, leaving 13 bases between. The CDR3 DNA sequence: TGTGCCAGCAGCCATGACCAGGGGCCTAACTATGGCTACACCTTC. Its translation is CASSHDQGPNYGYTF.

This clonotype was found once. The chain couples TRBV11-2 to TRBJ2-7; TRBD1 matches at 12 bases. The CDR3 length is 13 residues. Trimming cost V 3 bases and J 6 bases; bases outside gene matches: 0. The germline V gene encodes CDR1 SGHAT and CDR2 FQNNGV. The CDR3 loop is CASSLGQGAEQYF. The CDR3 DNA follows: TGTGCCAGCAGCTTGGGACAGGGGGCCGAGCAGTACTTC.

Of note for this clonotype: Given a much more abundant clone one base away, this may be a read error. The chain is built from TRBV6-5 and TRBJ1-5; D is perhaps TRBD1 (5 bases). Germline CDR1 MNHEY, CDR2 SVGAGI. The CDR3 length is 14 residues. The CDR3 is CASSIRGTGQTQHF. Written as DNA, the CDR3 is TGTGCCAGCAGTATTCGAGGGACGGGTCAGACCCAGCATTTT.

The chain employs TRBV11-3 and TRBJ2-1; TRBD1 matches at 12 bases. The germline V gene encodes CDR1 SGHNT and CDR2 YENEEA. The J segment lost 8 bases and the V segment lost 5 bases, leaving 4 bases of the junction unmatched. This CDR3 is 14 amino acids long. DNA for the CDR3: TGTGCCAGCAGCCCCGGGACAGGGGGCGATGAGCAGTTCTTC. It codes for CASSPGTGGDEQFF.

The table lists this clonotype with many counts. The chain uses TRBV6-5 and TRBJ2-5; the D is unclear. With 5 bases removed from V and 12 bases from J, the gap between germline ends came to 13 bases. CDR1 and CDR2 from the germline V gene are MNHEY and SVGAGI. This CDR3 comprises 11 residues. In nucleotides, the CDR3 is TGTGCCAGCAGTCACGGACCAGTCGAGTACTTC. The encoded protein is CASSHGPVEYF.

This clonotype was counted at least ten times. This chain joins TRBV7-6 and TRBJ1-4; D is ambiguous. The CDR3 spans 14 residues. Trimming stripped 4 bases from V and 7 bases from J, with 13 bases between. Germline CDR1 SGHVS, CDR2 FNYEAQ. CDR3 in DNA: TGTGCCAGCAGCTCCGCGGGGATTGCTGAAAAACTGTTTTTT. It yields the protein CASSSAGIAEKLFF.

This clonotype was seen repeatedly, ten times or more. The chain links TRBV7-6 to TRBJ1-2; 10 positions agree with TRBD1. Looked up from germline, CDR1 is SGHVS and CDR2 is FNYEAQ. The junction had 4 bases not matched to a gene; V was cut back by 4 bases and J by 8 bases. The CDR3 extends over 13 amino acids. The CDR3 DNA sequence: TGTGCCAGCAGCTCGACAGGGGGCATGGGCTACACCTTC. Translating gives CASSSTGGMGYTF.

This clonotype was counted ten times or more. This chain uses TRBV7-8 with TRBJ2-1; TRBD2 agrees at 12 bases. The germline CDR1 and CDR2 sequences are SGHVS and FQNEAQ. The CDR3 has 18 residues. V lost 5 bases and J lost 6; bases outside the gene matches: 14. The CDR3 bases are TGTGCCAGCAGCCCCTACACCCCTGGACTAGCGGGGACCAATGAGCAGTTCTTC. This codes for CASSPYTPGLAGTNEQFF.

This clonotype was seen at least ten times. CDR3 in amino acids: CSASPGEGSYNEQFF. The CDR3, as DNA: TGCAGTGCTAGCCCAGGGGAGGGCTCCTACAATGAGCAGTTCTTC. V gene TRBV20-1 combines with J gene TRBJ2-1, with a tentative D call TRBD2 (7 bases). CDR1 is DFQATT, CDR2 SNEGSKA, per germline (reference sequence). V lost 3 bases to trimming and J lost 0 bases, with 12 bases between them. There are 15 residues in the CDR3.

This clonotype was picked up a small number of times. This sequence joins TRBV30 and TRBJ1-4, with 7 bases lining up with TRBD1. In germline, CDR1 is GTSNPN, CDR2 SVGIG (reference sequence). The CDR3 spans 14 residues. Unmatched junction bases numbered 6, after V lost 6 bases and J lost 2 bases. The CDR3 DNA sequence: TGTGCCTGTCACCCACAGGGGACTAATGAAAAACTGTTTTTT. Its protein product is CACHPQGTNEKLFF. Based on the CDR3 plus reference TRBV30 and TRBJ1-4, the full variable domain is SQTIHQWPATLVQPVGSPLSLECTVEGTSNPNLYWYRQAAGRGLQLLFYSVGIGQISSEVPQNLSASRPQDRQFILSSKKLLLSDSGFYLCACHPQGTNEKLFFGSGTQLSVL.

This clonotype appeared many times. The chain has TRBV7-2 and TRBJ1-4; TRBD1 agrees at 8 bases. The CDR3 extends over 15 amino acids. From germline, CDR1 is SGHTA and CDR2 FQGNSA. V trimming: 4 bases; J trimming: 7 bases; junction bases outside the gene matches: 8. CDR3 DNA: TGTGCCAGCAGCTCTACCGGGACAGGTGGTGAAAAACTGTTTTTT. This codes for CASSSTGTGGEKLFF.

This clonotype has ten or more counts. V usage is TRBV29-1 and J usage is TRBJ2-7; tentative D call: TRBD2 (6 bases). The V and J ends lost 5 bases and 0 bases respectively, with 11 bases between them. The CDR3 runs to 13 residues. Germline lookup yields CDR1 SQVTM and CDR2 ANQGSEA. CDR3 region: CSVLAGTSYEQYF. The CDR3 nucleotides are TGCAGCGTTTTGGCGGGAACCTCCTACGAGCAGTACTTC.

The chain combines TRBV18 with TRBJ2-7, with D possibly matching TRBD2 (5 bases). The CDR3 is 12 residues long. Germline V gene lookup returns CDR1 KGHSH and CDR2 LQKENI. Trimming pared 6 bases from V and 7 bases from J, leaving 13 bases between. CDR3 bases: TGTGCCAGCTCCCCAGCCACGGGGGAGCAGTACTTC. Protein sequence: CASSPATGEQYF.

This clonotype was recorded at least ten times. The rearrangement uses TRBV5-1 and TRBJ2-1, with D possibly matching TRBD1 (6 bases). Germline V gene data show CDR1 as SGHRS and CDR2 as YFSETQ. Trimming removed 0 bases from V and 9 bases from J, with 7 bases in between. This CDR3 comprises 12 residues. In DNA form, the CDR3 reads TGCGCCAGCAGCTTGGGGGGGCTTGAGCAGTTCTTC. It specifies CASSLGGLEQFF. Full variable domain (remainder filled in from reference TRBV5-1 and TRBJ2-1): KAGVTQTPRYLIKTRGQQVTLSCSPISGHRSVSWYQQTPGQGLQFLFEYFSETQRNKGNFPGRFSGRQFSNSRSEMNVSTLELGDSALYLCASSLGGLEQFFGPGTRLTVL.

This clonotype was seen at least ten times. V and J are TRBV4-3 and TRBJ2-2; 7 bases fit TRBD2. V was pared by 2 bases and J by 1 base, with 4 bases of the junction left unmatched. This CDR3 region has 16 residues. Germline assignment: CDR1 LGHNA and CDR2 YSLEER. The CDR3 DNA reads as TGCGCCAGCAGCCAACCCCCGGGAGGGAACACCGGGGAGCTGTTTTTT. Translated: CASSQPPGGNTGELFF.

Remarks on this clonotype: A single base separates this from a much larger clone, so it may be a read error. The CDR3 sequence: CASSYGKPYEQYF. The CDR3 DNA sequence: TGTGCCAGCAGTTATGGGAAACCCTACGAGCAGTACTTC. V and J are TRBV6-5 and TRBJ2-7, with D unresolved. Per germline, CDR1 MNHEY and CDR2 SVGAGI. The length of the CDR3 is 13 residues. Trimming pared 3 bases from V and 2 bases from J, leaving 8 bases between.

In its sample, this clonotype was seen many times. V gene TRBV20-1 combines with J gene TRBJ2-7, with D hard to call. Looked up from germline, CDR1 is DFQATT and CDR2 is SNEGSKA (reference sequence). Trimming took off 1 base at V and 2 bases at J, with 9 bases between the two ends. The CDR3 covers 13 residues. CDR3 amino acids: CSARVRATYEQYF. CDR3 coding DNA: TGCAGTGCTAGAGTCAGAGCGACCTACGAGCAGTACTTC.

The chain couples TRBV7-2 to TRBJ2-7, with TRBD1 as a possible D gene (6 bases). Germline lookup yields CDR1 SGHTA and CDR2 FQGNSA. V gave up 8 bases and J gave up 3 bases, with 17 bases separating them. The CDR3 spans 14 residues. The CDR3 nucleotides read TGTGCCAGCCGTAGGGGGTCGCAGCTCTACGAGCAGTACTTC. The encoded protein is CASRRGSQLYEQYF.

As regards this clonotype: A clone one base away is much larger, so this may be a read error. The rearrangement links TRBV6-2 or TRBV6-3 to TRBJ2-1; 9 nucleotides align to TRBD1. Germline assignment: CDR1 MNHEY and CDR2 SVGEGT. The length of the CDR3 is 15 residues. The J segment lost 2 bases and the V segment lost 9 bases, leaving 8 bases of the junction unmatched. CDR3 coding DNA: TGTGCCAGAAGGCGGGGGACAGGGCCCTACAATGAGCAGTTCTTC. Protein product: CARRRGTGPYNEQFF.

As regards this clonotype: A much bigger clone sits one base away, suggesting this may be a read error. This sequence joins TRBV15 and TRBJ2-1; no firm D call. This CDR3 comprises 12 residues. The V gene's germline CDR1 is LNHNV and CDR2 YYDKDF (reference sequence). The CDR3 sequence is CATSRASHEQSF. DNA of the CDR3: TGTGCCACCAGCAGAGCCTCCCATGAGCAGTCCTTC.

This clonotype has ten or more counts. The chain carries TRBV7-9 and TRBJ2-1, with 7 bases aligning to TRBD2. Germline CDR1 is SEHNR and CDR2 is FQNEAQ (reference sequence). The J segment lost 0 bases and the V segment lost 10 bases, leaving 6 bases of the junction unmatched. The CDR3 runs to 14 residues. CDR3 bases: TGTGCCACCATAGCGGGTAGCTCCTACAATGAGCAGTTCTTC. This gives the protein CATIAGSSYNEQFF.

This clonotype showed up many times. The chain is built from TRBV3-1 and TRBJ1-1, with TRBD1 as a possible D gene (6 bases). The ends were cut back, 5 bases at V and 5 bases at J, with 18 bases in the middle. CDR3 length equals 15 residues. In germline, CDR1 is LGHDT, CDR2 YNNKEL (reference sequence). The CDR3 region has the DNA TGTGCCAGCAGCTTAGAACAGGGTGGGTGGACTGAAGCTTTCTTT. Its translation is CASSLEQGGWTEAFF.

This clonotype has only a few counts. The chain couples TRBV20-1 to TRBJ1-5; D is uncertain. V was shortened by 4 bases and J by 2 bases, with 12 bases between the two germline ends. The CDR3 totals 14 residues. Germline V CDR1 and CDR2: DFQATT, SNEGSKA (reference sequence). CDR3 in DNA: TGCAGTGCTATGACATTAGACGGCAATCAGCCCCAGCATTTT. It specifies CSAMTLDGNQPQHF.

This clonotype appeared many times. The V call is TRBV7-6, the J call TRBJ2-2; D possibly corresponds to TRBD1 (5 bases). From germline, CDR1 is SGHVS and CDR2 FNYEAQ. The CDR3 has 12 residues. V lost 5 bases to trimming and J lost 9 bases, with 10 bases between them. The CDR3: CASSLGARELFF. The DNA of the CDR3 is TGTGCCAGCAGCCTAGGGGCACGGGAGCTGTTTTTT.

At least ten counts were recorded for this clonotype. The chain couples TRBV2 to TRBJ2-3; 14 nucleotides line up with TRBD2. CDR3 length: 20 amino acids. V lost 3 bases, J lost 1 base, and 12 bases stayed unmatched. From germline, CDR1 is SNHLY and CDR2 FYNNEI. CDR3 DNA: TGTGCCAGCAGTGAGGAACTGACCGTGGGACTAGCGGGGGGCACAGATACGCAGTATTTT. It specifies CASSEELTVGLAGGTDTQYF.